The 20 T cell receptor beta chains in this list originate from one sample, sequenced in a study of Graves' ophthalmopathy and Graves' hyperthyroidism. TCR beta CDR3 regions were amplified from RNA transcripts. The authors performed first-round RT-PCR with HTBI primers and then a second-round multiplex PCR. In TCRdb, the multiplex PCR reads were re-called with MiXCR into one record per CDR3 protein. This sample has roughly 400,000 distinct CDR3 sequences; approximately 20% occur once, and the top ten carry roughly 1.4%. Sequencing used peripheral blood. These receptors were taken from a woman aged 18-29 years with Graves' ophthalmopathy.

The sample holds many counts of this clonotype. This chain connects TRBV6-5 to TRBJ2-7, with unresolved D. Trimming took off 0 bases at V and 0 bases at J, with 15 bases between the two ends. Germline lookup yields CDR1 MNHEY and CDR2 SVGAGI. CDR3 size: 17 residues. The chain's CDR3 is CASSYSNPFYSSYEQYF. The DNA of the CDR3 is TGTGCCAGCAGTTACTCGAATCCATTCTATAGCTCCTACGAGCAGTACTTC.

There are many counts of this clonotype. This rearrangement joins TRBV4-3 to TRBJ2-5; tentative D call: TRBD2 (6 bases). V lost 0 bases and J 4 bases, leaving 15 bases between the germline ends. In germline, CDR1 is LGHNA, CDR2 YSLEER. The length of the CDR3 is 16 residues. The CDR3 bases are TGCGCCAGCAGCCAAGATTTTGCCGGGAGTCGAGAGACCCAGTACTTC. Its translation is CASSQDFAGSRETQYF.

This clonotype was observed at least ten times. The rearrangement joins TRBV20-1 to TRBJ1-2, with D possibly TRBD1 on 6 matching bases. CDR3 length: 15 amino acids. Deletions cut 1 base from V and 6 bases from J, with 18 bases between. CDR1 DFQATT and CDR2 SNEGSKA come from the germline V gene (reference sequence). The CDR3 here is CSARGLPPNRDGYTF. The CDR3 DNA follows: TGCAGTGCTAGAGGACTCCCCCCTAACAGGGATGGCTACACCTTC.

At least ten counts were recorded for this clonotype. This chain connects TRBV3-1 to TRBJ2-7; D is possibly TRBD1 (6 bases). The CDR3 sequence is 14 residues long. Germline loops: CDR1 LGHDT, CDR2 YNNKEL (reference sequence). V was shortened by 1 base and J by 7 bases, with 14 bases between the two germline ends. CDR3 loop: CASSQGQGKSEQYF. The DNA for the CDR3 is TGTGCCAGCAGCCAAGGCCAGGGGAAGAGTGAGCAGTACTTC.

This clonotype was counted many times. V and J are TRBV7-2 and TRBJ2-7; D not resolved. V lost 3 bases, J lost 2 bases, and 5 bases lay in between. The CDR3 sequence is 12 residues long. Germline CDR1 SGHTA, CDR2 FQGNSA. The CDR3 DNA is TGTGCCAGCAGCTTTGACGCCTACGAGCAGTACTTC. Its protein is CASSFDAYEQYF.

There are many counts of this clonotype. The rearrangement links TRBV12-3 or TRBV12-4 to TRBJ1-5; D uncertain. The CDR3 runs 14 residues. Trimming took off 4 bases at V and 0 bases at J, with 7 bases between the two ends. The CDR3 is CASSSRNSNQPQHF. The CDR3 DNA is TGTGCCAGCAGTTCAAGAAATAGCAATCAGCCCCAGCATTTT.

The chain employs TRBV6-2 or TRBV6-3 and TRBJ2-7, with D unresolved. Trimming took off 0 bases at V and 4 bases at J, with 13 bases between the two ends. Germline loops: CDR1 MNHEY, CDR2 SVGEGT. This CDR3 has 15 residues. The CDR3 protein is CASSYSIDFRYEQYF. CDR3 nucleotides: TGTGCCAGCAGTTACTCGATAGATTTTAGGTACGAGCAGTACTTC.

This clonotype was seen a handful of times. The chain is built from TRBV19 and TRBJ1-1; no clear D gene. This CDR3 has 13 residues. V was clipped by 4 bases and J by 4 bases, with 10 bases between them. Germline V gives CDR1 LNHDA, CDR2 SQIVND (reference sequence). In DNA, the CDR3 is TGTGCCAGTAGTACGGACCAGGTCACTGAAGCTTTCTTT. Its translation is CASSTDQVTEAFF.

Ten or more counts support this clonotype. The rearrangement joins TRBV30 to TRBJ1-2; no definite D call. The CDR3 runs 14 residues. V was pared by 4 bases and J by 2 bases, with 14 bases between. CDR1 and CDR2 from the germline V gene are GTSNPN and SVGIG (reference sequence). CDR3 loop: CAWTRVLNNYGYTF. DNA for the CDR3: TGTGCCTGGACCCGGGTCTTGAACAACTATGGCTACACCTTC.

This clonotype has a count of ten or more. This chain links TRBV11-1 with TRBJ1-2, with TRBD1 matching 10 bases. This CDR3 spans 15 amino acids. Germline-derived CDR1 and CDR2 are SGHAT and FQDESV (reference sequence). V was clipped by 4 bases and J by 3 bases; unmatched bases: 5. The CDR3 protein is CASSYRDRGYYGYTF. As DNA, the CDR3 is TGTGCCAGCAGCTATCGGGACAGGGGATACTATGGCTACACCTTC.

This clonotype has a count of ten or more. This chain uses TRBV2 with TRBJ2-2, with TRBD1 identical over 7 bases. Germline lookup yields CDR1 SNHLY and CDR2 FYNNEI. The length of the CDR3 is 16 residues. V was clipped by 2 bases and J by 5 bases; unmatched bases: 8. The CDR3 loop reads CASSESAGGRTGELFF. The CDR3 nucleotides are TGTGCCAGCAGTGAATCGGCAGGGGGAAGGACCGGGGAGCTGTTTTTT.

This clonotype was seen many times. The chain employs TRBV6-2 or TRBV6-3 and TRBJ1-1, with D uncertain. The ends were cut back, 2 bases at V and 4 bases at J, with 2 bases in the middle. The CDR3 runs to 11 residues. Germline loops: CDR1 MNHEY, CDR2 SVGEGT. The CDR3 is CASSYGTEAFF. The CDR3 DNA sequence: TGTGCCAGCAGTTACGGCACTGAAGCTTTCTTT.

There are many counts of this clonotype. The chain couples TRBV11-2 to TRBJ2-7, with 7 bases that match TRBD2. CDR1 SGHAT and CDR2 FQNNGV come from the germline V gene. This CDR3 spans 15 amino acids. The trim removed 5 bases at V and 3 bases at J, leaving 10 bases unmatched. The CDR3 region is CASSISSGSYYEQYF. The CDR3 nucleotides read TGTGCCAGCAGCATCTCTAGCGGCTCATACTACGAGCAGTACTTC.

This clonotype was seen repeatedly, ten times or more. CDR3: CASSLGRLNSPLHF. Here the CDR3 DNA reads TGTGCCAGCAGTTTAGGGCGGCTCAATTCACCCCTCCACTTT. The rearrangement links TRBV28 to TRBJ1-6; D gene ambiguous. CDR3 length: 14 amino acids. V lost 2 bases and J 7 bases, leaving 9 bases between the germline ends. From germline, CDR1 is MDHEN and CDR2 SYDVKM.

This clonotype was recorded a few times. The rearrangement uses TRBV18 and TRBJ2-7, with 7 nucleotides matching TRBD2. The germline gives CDR1 KGHSH, CDR2 LQKENI. The CDR3 extends over 19 amino acids. V was pared by 1 base and J by 3 bases, with 18 bases of the junction left unmatched. This CDR3 is CASSPLGGSGNLGGYEQYF. CDR3 bases: TGTGCCAGCTCACCACTCGGGGGGAGCGGGAACCTGGGAGGCTACGAGCAGTACTTC.

This clonotype was observed at least ten times. The rearrangement joins TRBV20-1 to TRBJ1-1, with D possibly being TRBD1 (6 bases). The CDR3 covers 14 residues. The V and J ends lost 6 bases and 0 bases respectively, with 14 bases between them. Per the germline V gene, CDR1 is DFQATT and CDR2 is SNEGSKA (reference sequence). CDR3 bases: TGCAGTGCACATCACAGGGCCATGAACACTGAAGCTTTCTTT. Its protein product is CSAHHRAMNTEAFF.

There are many counts of this clonotype. The V call is TRBV28, the J call TRBJ1-1; D is unclear. This CDR3 is 12 amino acids long. Germline lookup yields CDR1 MDHEN and CDR2 SYDVKM. V was pared by 4 bases and J by 10 bases, with 13 bases between. This chain's CDR3 is CASSSTSRGAFF. The DNA of the CDR3 is TGTGCCAGCAGTTCAACGAGTCGCGGAGCTTTCTTT.

Remarks on this clonotype: The DNA is left out, because the CDR3 cannot be placed on it with certainty; the CDR3 is given as TCRdb lists it. The rearrangement joins TRBV11-2 to TRBJ2-7; the table names TRBD1, a call not compared with the DNA. The CDR3 is 13 residues long, counting both termini. The germline V gene has CDR1 SGHAT and CDR2 FQNNGV. The CDR3 sequence: CASSFGQGNEQCF.

This clonotype was recorded at least ten times. The CDR3 region is CASSSQGVWDGELFF. As DNA, the CDR3 is TGTGCCAGCAGTTCACAGGGGGTCTGGGACGGGGAGCTGTTTTTT. This chain uses TRBV28 with TRBJ2-2, with 8 bases lining up with TRBD1. The CDR3 extends over 15 amino acids. Trimming cost V 4 bases and J 7 bases; bases outside gene matches: 8. Looked up from germline, CDR1 is MDHEN and CDR2 is SYDVKM.

This clonotype was recorded many times. The chain links TRBV28 to TRBJ1-6; D is possibly TRBD1 (5 bases). There are 15 residues in the CDR3. Germline V gene data show CDR1 as MDHEN and CDR2 as SYDVKM. V dropped 4 bases and J dropped 6 bases, with 13 bases sitting between them. CDR3 DNA: TGTGCCAGCAGTTCCGGGACGGGCTTTAATTCACCCCTCCACTTT. This sequence encodes CASSSGTGFNSPLHF.